What follows describes a single T cell receptor beta chain. Germline CDR1 reads SGHTA; CDR2 reads FQGNSA. The V end lost 0 bases, the J end lost 6 bases, and 8 bases lay between the germline ends. CDR3 size: 14 residues. This entry is derived from a study of blood T cell repertoires in COVID-19. This table comes from immunoSEQ multiplex PCR, and its TCRdb copy is limited to in-frame clones, with some not included. Among under 250,000 clones listed, approximately 83% were seen once. V usage is TRBV7-2 and J usage is TRBJ2-2, with D uncertain. This TCR was sampled from a woman aged 60-75 years who had recovered from COVID-19. Sequenced input: PBMCs or T cells enriched from blood (not recorded which). CDR3 coding DNA: TGTGCCAGCAGCTTAGCGATTATAGCCGGGGAGCTGTTTTTT. It yields the protein CASSLAIIAGELFF.